This T cell receptor beta chain was identified during a study of blood T cells in healthy people across ages (dated by TCRdb to the mid-2010s). With respect to the entire study: In model experiments, roughly one uniquely barcoded TCR beta cDNA molecule per two T cells was captured by template switching. The study measured age-related changes in TCR beta repertoire diversity using deep sequencing normalized with unique cDNA molecular identifiers. To avoid experimental bias, donors of different ages were randomly spread across the sequencing lanes. Donors were grouped into four age groups: young (average about 15 years), middle-aged (39), aged (around 62) and long-lived (about 89). The study analyzed two additional independent replicas of 1 million unique cDNA reads from the same blood draw for two donors, one aged 18 to 30 and one aged 80 or older.

The library was built by means of 5' RACE. TCRdb shows the sequencer as Illumina HiSeq 2500. A second PCR of roughly 7 to 11 cycles was run with a J-beta primer mix and a sample-barcoded 5' primer. A template-switch 5' adaptor carrying 12 random nucleotides introduced a unique molecular identifier onto each TCR beta cDNA molecule. Each sample yielded at least 2.5 million CDR3-containing paired-end reads. First-strand cDNA synthesis was performed from all RNA using the Mint cDNA synthesis kit, with priming by a TRBC-specific oligonucleotide. Following uracil-DNA glycosylase treatment, a first 18-cycle PCR with universal primers M1SS and BC2_uni_R was performed on all cDNA. The original pipeline was this. For normalization, 1 million high-quality reads were randomly selected from each sample, with every read carrying a distinct molecular identifier. Reads sharing molecular identifiers were discarded rather than binned into consensus sequences. MiTCR, set to a Q25 quality threshold and the strictest error-elimination algorithm, was used for CDR3 identification, clonotype clustering and error correction. A nonparametric unseen species model with Euler transformation was used to estimate lower-bound total TCR beta diversity. TCRdb cleaned the public reads at Q25 with fastp, built clones with MiXCR and kept in-frame beta chains. CDR3 protein duplicates are merged, each entry listing the most common genes and DNA. None of the V and J calls come from the authors' own analysis; TCRdb made them. The sample includes approximately 800,000 distinct CDR3 sequences, with roughly three fifths observed a single time. Around a quarter of the sample is taken by the ten largest.

This clonotype occurred a few times. Its antigen is still unknown. No much larger clone exists at a distance of one base, and base qualities are not known. Systemically healthy Caucasian individuals from Russia, roughly 40 in total and aged about 6 to 90 years, were included as donors. Approximately 11 milliliters of peripheral blood were drawn from each donor into EDTA-treated Vacutainer tubes. PBMCs were isolated by Ficoll-Paque density-gradient centrifugation, with at least 6 million obtained per sample. Trizol reagent was used to extract total RNA from the PBMCs, yielding at least 6 micrograms per sample. For every donor, an aliquot of PBMCs went through flow cytometry to measure the percentages of naive CD45RAhigh/CD27high T cells. V is reduced by 6 bases and J by 5 bases, leaving a spacing of 7 bases between them. There are 11 amino acids in the CDR3, from cysteine to phenylalanine inclusive. Of all the DNA, just the CDR3 is kept, 33 bases in frame from base 1.

The research as a whole found: Conclusive comparison of naive and antigen-experienced compartments was prevented by the profiling of bulk unsorted PBMCs. Estimates of total diversity based on one million sequenced T cells were regarded as lower bounds and as underestimates. Donor CMV infection status was unknown, potentially confounding age-related changes in expanded clonotypes. As age increased, observed TCR beta diversity per million T cells dropped in a roughly linear way, and a significant reduction was already evident by age 40. The percentage of naive T cells measured by flow cytometry correlated strongly with observed TCR beta diversity. The long-lived group showed more naive CD4+ T cells, fewer expanded clones and increased TCR diversity than the aged group, suggesting age selection.

The source of this sequence is a man aged 40-49 years in good health. This chain joins TRBV12-3 or TRBV12-4 to TRBJ2-5, with no confident D gene call. The specimen sequenced was blood. The CDR3 region reads CASRYLETQYF. The sequenced DNA: TGTGCCAGCAGGTACCTGGAGACCCAGTACTTC.